This TCR beta chain was identified in a study of beta chain features in type 1 diabetes. At the level of the study: The number of sorted cells examined across all samples was under 130,000,000.

Germline-derived CDR1 and CDR2 are SNHLY and FYNNEI. Germline trimming cut 8 bases from V and 13 bases from J; bases unmatched to any gene: 14. This CDR3 has 12 amino acids. Sequenced material consisted of expressed TCRB transcripts (all of the isolated RNA was reverse transcribed). Libraries were prepared by immunoSEQ multiplex PCR; TCRdb keeps only in-frame clonotypes and omits some of them. The sample holds approximately 140,000 clones; approximately 9.8% are singletons and the top ten take about 0.6%. The specimen sequenced was central memory CD4+ T cells from blood. This chain connects TRBV2 to TRBJ2-7, with 7 bases identical to TRBD2. The receptor's source is a woman in her thirties or forties in good health. CDR3 region: CASGGEASGPYF. The CDR3 bases are TGTGCCAGCGGGGGGGAGGCCTCGGGCCCTTACTTC. The entire variable domain, with the rest obtained from reference TRBV2 and TRBJ2-7, is as follows: EPEVTQTPSHQVTQMGQEVILRCVPISNHLYFYWYRQILGQKVEFLVSFYNNEISEKSEIFDDQFSVERPDGSNFTLKIRSTKLEDSAMYFCASGGEASGPYFGPGTRLTVT.